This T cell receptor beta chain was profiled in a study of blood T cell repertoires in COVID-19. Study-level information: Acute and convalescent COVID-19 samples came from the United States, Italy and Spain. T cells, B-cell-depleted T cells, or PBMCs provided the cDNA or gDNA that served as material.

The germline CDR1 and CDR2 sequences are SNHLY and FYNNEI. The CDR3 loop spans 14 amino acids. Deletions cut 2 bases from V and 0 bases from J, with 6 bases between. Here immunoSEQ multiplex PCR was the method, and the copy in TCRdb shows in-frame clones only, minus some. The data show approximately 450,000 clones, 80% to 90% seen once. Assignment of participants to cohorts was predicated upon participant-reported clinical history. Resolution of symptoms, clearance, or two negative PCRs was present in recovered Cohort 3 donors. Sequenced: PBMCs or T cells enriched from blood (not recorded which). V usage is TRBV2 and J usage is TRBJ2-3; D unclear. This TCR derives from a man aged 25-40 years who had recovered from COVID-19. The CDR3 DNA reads TGTGCCAGCAGTGAAAACTCTAGCACAGATACGCAGTATTTT. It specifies CASSENSSTDTQYF.